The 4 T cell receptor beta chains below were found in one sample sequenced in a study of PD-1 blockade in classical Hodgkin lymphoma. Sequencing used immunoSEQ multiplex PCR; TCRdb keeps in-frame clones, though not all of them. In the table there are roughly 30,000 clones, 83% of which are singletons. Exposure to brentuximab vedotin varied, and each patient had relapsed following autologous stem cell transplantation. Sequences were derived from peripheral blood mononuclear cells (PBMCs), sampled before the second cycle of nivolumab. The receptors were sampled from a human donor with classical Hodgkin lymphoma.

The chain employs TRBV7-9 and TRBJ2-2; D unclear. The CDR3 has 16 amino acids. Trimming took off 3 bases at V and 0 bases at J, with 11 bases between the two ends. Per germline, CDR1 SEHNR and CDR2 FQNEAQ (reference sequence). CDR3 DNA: TGTGCCAGCAGCTTCACGGTCCGCGCGAACACCGGGGAGCTGTTTTTT. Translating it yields CASSFTVRANTGELFF.

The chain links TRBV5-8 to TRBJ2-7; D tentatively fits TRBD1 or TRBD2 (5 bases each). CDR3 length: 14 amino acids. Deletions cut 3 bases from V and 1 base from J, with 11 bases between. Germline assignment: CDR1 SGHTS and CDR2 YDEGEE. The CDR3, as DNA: TGTGCCAGCAGCTCAAGGGGACGTTCCTACGAGCAGTACTTC. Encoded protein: CASSSRGRSYEQYF.

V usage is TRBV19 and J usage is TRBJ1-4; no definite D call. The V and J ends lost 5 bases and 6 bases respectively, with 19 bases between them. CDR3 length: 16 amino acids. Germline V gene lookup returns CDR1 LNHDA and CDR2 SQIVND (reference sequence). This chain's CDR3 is CASSSSRSGWDEKLFF. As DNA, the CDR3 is TGTGCCAGTAGTTCCTCACGCTCGGGATGGGATGAAAAACTGTTTTTT.

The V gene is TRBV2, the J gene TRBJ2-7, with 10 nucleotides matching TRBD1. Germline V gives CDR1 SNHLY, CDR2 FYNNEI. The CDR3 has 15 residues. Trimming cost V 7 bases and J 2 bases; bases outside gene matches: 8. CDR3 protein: CASKIPGTGAYEQYF. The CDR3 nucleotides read TGTGCCAGCAAAATTCCCGGGACAGGGGCCTACGAGCAGTACTTC.